A single T cell receptor beta chain is shown here with its context. Its antigen remains unidentified. The data were obtained in a study of cytomegalovirus exposure and HLA in healthy donors. PCR involved 60 Vbeta and 13 Jbeta primers. Profiled with immunoSEQ multiplex PCR; TCRdb holds only in-frame clones, not every one. The sample includes about 220,000 clones, over 60% of them seen just once. Whole-study findings and limits: Donors were assumed by presence/absence analyses to have roughly uniform sequencing depth. Based on reports, TCR beta sequences accurately predicted HLA-A and HLA-B alleles for most subjects.

The CDR3 covers 16 residues. V was shortened by 0 bases and J by 4 bases, with 15 bases between the two germline ends. Germline V gives CDR1 MGHRA, CDR2 YSYEKL. The donors comprised healthy bone marrow donors. Despite likely unrecorded immune exposures, the donors were nominally healthy at the time of sampling. The chain recombines TRBV4-1 with TRBJ1-1, with D possibly matching TRBD1 (6 bases). The sequenced sample consisted of PBMCs. This receptor was obtained from a man aged 18 to 30 in good health and CMV-seronegative. CDR3 sequence: CASSQERTAWTTEAFF. CDR3 sequence (DNA): TGCGCCAGCAGCCAAGAAAGGACAGCCTGGACCACTGAAGCTTTCTTT.